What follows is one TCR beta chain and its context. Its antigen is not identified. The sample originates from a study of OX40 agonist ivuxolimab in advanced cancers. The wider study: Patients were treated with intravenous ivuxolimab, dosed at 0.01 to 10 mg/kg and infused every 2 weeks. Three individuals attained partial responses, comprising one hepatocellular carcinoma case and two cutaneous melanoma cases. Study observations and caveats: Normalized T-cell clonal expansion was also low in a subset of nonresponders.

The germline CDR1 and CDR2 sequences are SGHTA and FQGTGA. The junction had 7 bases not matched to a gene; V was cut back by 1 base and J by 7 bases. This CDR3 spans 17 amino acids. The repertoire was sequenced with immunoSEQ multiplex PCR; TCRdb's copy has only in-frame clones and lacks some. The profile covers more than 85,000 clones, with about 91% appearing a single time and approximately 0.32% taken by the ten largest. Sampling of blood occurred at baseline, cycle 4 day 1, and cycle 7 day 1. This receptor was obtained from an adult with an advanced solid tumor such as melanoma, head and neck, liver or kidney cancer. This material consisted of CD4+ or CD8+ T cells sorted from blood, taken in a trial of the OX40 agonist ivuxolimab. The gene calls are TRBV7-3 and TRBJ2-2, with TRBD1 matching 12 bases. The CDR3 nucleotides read TGTGCCAGCAGCTTAAATCCGGGACAGGGGGCGGACGGGGAGCTGTTTTTT. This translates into CASSLNPGQGADGELFF.